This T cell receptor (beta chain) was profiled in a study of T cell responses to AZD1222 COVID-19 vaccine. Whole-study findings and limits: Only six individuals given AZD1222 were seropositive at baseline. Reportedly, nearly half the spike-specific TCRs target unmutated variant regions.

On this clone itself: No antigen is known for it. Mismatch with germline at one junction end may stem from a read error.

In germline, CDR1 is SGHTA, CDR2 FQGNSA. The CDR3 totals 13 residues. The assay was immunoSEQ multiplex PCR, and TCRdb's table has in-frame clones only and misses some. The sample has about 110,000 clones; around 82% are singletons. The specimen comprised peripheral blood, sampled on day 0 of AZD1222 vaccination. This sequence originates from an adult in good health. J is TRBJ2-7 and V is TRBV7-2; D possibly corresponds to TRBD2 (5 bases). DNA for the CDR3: TGTGCCAGCAGCTTAGAATGGGAGCAAACCCAGCACTTC. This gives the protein CASSLEWEQTQHF.